This T cell receptor beta chain is drawn from a study of CD8 T cells in ankylosing spondylitis. One entry per CDR3 protein results from TCRdb running MiXCR on the 5' RACE reads. The sample contains around 490,000 distinct CDR3 sequences, approximately 5% of which appear only once. Study-wide results and limits: Several highly homologous variants made up a TCR beta motif, and this motif appeared characteristic of ankylosing spondylitis blood.

This clonotype was counted at least ten times. As yet, its antigen is unknown. The sequencing input was blood, either unsorted or a sorted T cell fraction (not recorded which). This receptor was taken from a male donor with ankylosing spondylitis.

The CDR3 region is CASSLGRTQYF. The DNA of the CDR3 is TGTGCCAGCAGCTTGGGACGAACGCAGTACTTC. The rearrangement uses TRBV5-5 and TRBJ2-7; the D is unclear. This CDR3 is 11 amino acids long. Looked up from germline, CDR1 is SGHKS and CDR2 is YYEKEE (reference sequence). With 0 bases removed from V and 9 bases from J, the gap between germline ends came to 7 bases. The full variable domain, with the rest looked up from reference TRBV5-5 and TRBJ2-7, is DAGVTQSPTHLIKTRGQQVTLRCSPISGHKSVSWYQQVLGQGPQFIFQYYEKEERGRGNFPDRFSARQFPNYSSELNVNALLLGDSALYLCASSLGRTQYFGPGTRLTVT.